A selection of T cell receptor beta chains follows, all from one sample in a study of blood T cell repertoires in COVID-19. Only in-frame clones appear in the TCRdb table, and some are missing; sequencing was by immunoSEQ multiplex PCR. Here the sample spans about 210,000 clones, 80% to 90% being singletons. The sample was PBMCs or T cells enriched from blood (not recorded which). Receptors originate from a woman aged 40-49 years with acute COVID-19. Each CDR3 is given with its conserved first and last residue. The order of the fields is clone size, D gene, V gene, J gene, CDR3 protein, CDR3 DNA. The D gene is left open where the match is weak. Some rows mark clone size as missing; the rest say once, few, many or name a class of expanded clone.

clone size: once; D gene: -; V gene: TRBV12-3/TRBV12-4; J gene: TRBJ2-7; CDR3 protein: CASSFEVGEQYF; CDR3 DNA: TGTGCCAGCAGTTTTGAGGTCGGGGAGCAGTACTTC
clone size: few; D gene: TRBD1; V gene: TRBV3-1/TRBV3-2; J gene: TRBJ1-1; CDR3 protein: CASSQSDRAAFF; CDR3 DNA: TGTGCCAGCAGCCAATCGGACAGGGCAGCTTTCTTT
clone size: -; D gene: -; V gene: TRBV25-1; J gene: TRBJ2-2; CDR3 protein: CASSSTGLWGELFF; CDR3 DNA: TGTGCCAGCAGTTCCACCGGACTATGGGGGGAGCTGTTTTTT
clone size: -; D gene: -; V gene: TRBV6-5; J gene: TRBJ2-1; CDR3 protein: CASSRQGNEQFF; CDR3 DNA: TGTGCCAGCAGTAGGCAGGGGAATGAGCAGTTCTTC
clone size: -; D gene: -; V gene: TRBV5-6; J gene: TRBJ1-6; CDR3 protein: CASSLRGHWDSPLHF; CDR3 DNA: TGTGCCAGCAGCTTGAGGGGACACTGGGATTCACCCCTCCACTTT
clone size: -; D gene: -; V gene: TRBV19; J gene: TRBJ2-5; CDR3 protein: CASSIGSAGQETQYF; CDR3 DNA: TGTGCCAGTAGTATAGGCTCGGCAGGACAAGAGACCCAGTACTTC
clone size: -; D gene: TRBD1; V gene: TRBV10-1; J gene: TRBJ2-2; CDR3 protein: CASSESKGQGARNGELFF; CDR3 DNA: TGCGCCAGCAGTGAGTCGAAGGGACAGGGGGCGAGGAACGGGGAGCTGTTTTTT
clone size: -; D gene: -; V gene: TRBV10-2; J gene: TRBJ1-2; CDR3 protein: CASSEMGGRYGYTF; CDR3 DNA: TGCGCCAGCAGTGAGATGGGGGGAAGGTATGGCTACACCTTC
clone size: -; D gene: -; V gene: TRBV25-1; J gene: TRBJ1-6; CDR3 protein: CASSWELGRSPLHF; CDR3 DNA: TGTGCCAGCAGTTGGGAGCTAGGAAGATCACCCCTCCACTTT
clone size: -; D gene: -; V gene: TRBV7-3; J gene: TRBJ2-2; CDR3 protein: CASTLSPRGKDTGELFF; CDR3 DNA: TGTGCCAGCACCCTGTCCCCCAGGGGCAAGGACACCGGGGAGCTGTTTTTT
clone size: -; D gene: TRBD1; V gene: TRBV3-1/TRBV3-2; J gene: TRBJ2-5; CDR3 protein: CASSHRDRETQYF; CDR3 DNA: TGTGCCAGCAGCCACCGGGACAGGGAGACCCAGTACTTC
clone size: -; D gene: -; V gene: TRBV24-1; J gene: TRBJ2-5; CDR3 protein: CATSGQGETQYF; CDR3 DNA: TGTGCCACCAGTGGTCAGGGAGAGACCCAGTACTTC
clone size: few; D gene: -; V gene: TRBV19; J gene: TRBJ2-2; CDR3 protein: CASSQINTGELFF; CDR3 DNA: TGTGCCAGTAGTCAGATTAACACCGGGGAGCTGTTTTTT
clone size: -; D gene: -; V gene: TRBV28; J gene: TRBJ1-1; CDR3 protein: CASRLLGGTEAFF; CDR3 DNA: TGTGCCAGCAGGTTACTGGGGGGCACTGAAGCTTTCTTT
clone size: -; D gene: -; V gene: TRBV5-6; J gene: TRBJ2-5; CDR3 protein: CASSPDRQQETQYF; CDR3 DNA: TGTGCCAGCAGCCCCGACAGACAGCAAGAGACCCAGTACTTC
clone size: -; D gene: TRBD1; V gene: TRBV5-1; J gene: TRBJ1-3; CDR3 protein: CASSGDRGLSSGNTIYF; CDR3 DNA: TGCGCCAGCAGCGGGGACAGGGGGTTGAGCTCTGGAAACACCATATATTTT
clone size: -; D gene: TRBD2; V gene: TRBV6-2/TRBV6-3; J gene: TRBJ2-1; CDR3 protein: CASSYAASGNRGNEQFF; CDR3 DNA: TGTGCCAGCAGTTACGCGGCTAGCGGGAATCGAGGCAATGAGCAGTTCTTC
clone size: -; D gene: -; V gene: TRBV27; J gene: TRBJ2-1; CDR3 protein: CASRGVGYNEQFF; CDR3 DNA: TGTGCCAGCAGAGGGGTGGGGTACAATGAGCAGTTCTTC
clone size: -; D gene: -; V gene: TRBV7-2; J gene: TRBJ2-1; CDR3 protein: CASSPGPPYNEQFF; CDR3 DNA: TGTGCCAGCAGCCCAGGCCCCCCCTACAATGAGCAGTTCTTC
clone size: -; D gene: TRBD2; V gene: TRBV25-1; J gene: TRBJ2-7; CDR3 protein: CASSEASGSGEQYF; CDR3 DNA: TGTGCCAGCAGTGAGGCTAGCGGGAGCGGTGAGCAGTACTTC
clone size: -; D gene: TRBD2; V gene: TRBV2; J gene: TRBJ2-1; CDR3 protein: CASSASGSWYNEQFF; CDR3 DNA: TGTGCCAGCAGTGCTAGCGGGAGCTGGTACAATGAGCAGTTCTTC
clone size: -; D gene: TRBD1; V gene: TRBV2; J gene: TRBJ1-3; CDR3 protein: CASSAGGVSGNTIYF; CDR3 DNA: TGTGCCAGCAGTGCAGGGGGCGTCTCTGGAAACACCATATATTTT
clone size: -; D gene: TRBD1; V gene: TRBV7-6; J gene: TRBJ1-4; CDR3 protein: CASSFLGPGQKNEKLFF; CDR3 DNA: TGTGCCAGCAGCTTCCTTGGGCCGGGACAGAAAAATGAAAAACTGTTTTTT
clone size: few; D gene: TRBD1; V gene: TRBV30; J gene: TRBJ1-5; CDR3 protein: CAWGTGDLQPQHF; CDR3 DNA: TGTGCCTGGGGGACAGGGGATCTTCAGCCCCAGCATTTT
clone size: -; D gene: TRBD1; V gene: TRBV10-1; J gene: TRBJ1-1; CDR3 protein: CASSQTPGGTEAFF; CDR3 DNA: TGCGCCAGCAGTCAGACCCCAGGGGGAACTGAAGCTTTCTTT
clone size: -; D gene: TRBD2; V gene: TRBV7-3; J gene: TRBJ2-1; CDR3 protein: CASSLGMAGGNEQFF; CDR3 DNA: TGTGCCAGCAGCTTAGGGATGGCGGGAGGCAATGAGCAGTTCTTC
clone size: -; D gene: TRBD1; V gene: TRBV19; J gene: TRBJ1-2; CDR3 protein: CASKQDRGSYGYTF; CDR3 DNA: TGTGCCAGTAAGCAGGACAGGGGATCCTATGGCTACACCTTC
clone size: -; D gene: TRBD1; V gene: TRBV28; J gene: TRBJ2-5; CDR3 protein: CASSSGTGGQETQYF; CDR3 DNA: TGTGCCAGCAGTTCCGGGACAGGGGGGCAAGAGACCCAGTACTTC
clone size: -; D gene: -; V gene: TRBV10-3; J gene: TRBJ2-3; CDR3 protein: CAISASTDTQYF; CDR3 DNA: TGTGCCATCAGTGCTAGCACAGATACGCAGTATTTT
clone size: -; D gene: -; V gene: TRBV9; J gene: TRBJ2-5; CDR3 protein: CASSQGETQYF; CDR3 DNA: TGTGCCAGCAGCCAGGGGGAGACCCAGTACTTC
clone size: -; D gene: TRBD1; V gene: TRBV3-1/TRBV3-2; J gene: TRBJ2-7; CDR3 protein: CASSRTGPYEQYF; CDR3 DNA: TGTGCCAGCAGCCGGACAGGGCCTTACGAGCAGTACTTC
clone size: -; D gene: -; V gene: TRBV7-3; J gene: TRBJ2-2; CDR3 protein: CASSFSGTGELFF; CDR3 DNA: TGTGCCAGCAGCTTTTCGGGTACCGGGGAGCTGTTTTTT
clone size: -; D gene: -; V gene: TRBV29-1; J gene: TRBJ1-4; CDR3 protein: CSVAEGRTNEKLFF; CDR3 DNA: TGCAGCGTTGCGGAGGGTCGCACTAATGAAAAACTGTTTTTT
clone size: -; D gene: -; V gene: TRBV6-5; J gene: TRBJ2-7; CDR3 protein: CASSYTGAGSYEQYF; CDR3 DNA: TGTGCCAGCAGTTACACCGGGGCGGGATCCTACGAGCAGTACTTC
clone size: few; D gene: -; V gene: TRBV2; J gene: TRBJ1-1; CDR3 protein: CATTTGNTEAFF; CDR3 DNA: TGTGCCACGACGACAGGGAACACTGAAGCTTTCTTT
clone size: -; D gene: TRBD1; V gene: TRBV10-3; J gene: TRBJ2-7; CDR3 protein: CAIGQDEPYEQYF; CDR3 DNA: TGTGCCATCGGACAGGACGAGCCCTACGAGCAGTACTTC
clone size: -; D gene: TRBD1; V gene: TRBV28; J gene: TRBJ1-4; CDR3 protein: CATTSSGTARKLFF; CDR3 DNA: TGTGCCACCACATCCTCCGGGACAGCGAGAAAACTGTTTTTT
clone size: -; D gene: TRBD1; V gene: TRBV5-1; J gene: TRBJ1-4; CDR3 protein: CASSLRGTGDLGEKLFF; CDR3 DNA: TGCGCCAGCAGCTTGCGAGGGACAGGGGATTTGGGAGAAAAACTGTTTTTT
clone size: few; D gene: -; V gene: TRBV7-2; J gene: TRBJ1-2; CDR3 protein: CASSPKAQGHYGYTF; CDR3 DNA: TGTGCCAGCAGCCCTAAAGCTCAGGGTCACTATGGCTACACCTTC
clone size: -; D gene: -; V gene: TRBV3-1/TRBV3-2; J gene: TRBJ2-1; CDR3 protein: CASSQDRAGYNEQFF; CDR3 DNA: TGTGCCAGCAGCCAAGATCGGGCGGGATACAATGAGCAGTTCTTC
clone size: -; D gene: -; V gene: TRBV28; J gene: TRBJ2-3; CDR3 protein: CASSPDSAGATDTQYF; CDR3 DNA: TGTGCCAGCAGTCCTGACTCTGCTGGAGCAACAGATACGCAGTATTTT